This T cell receptor (beta chain) was identified during a study of cytomegalovirus exposure and HLA in healthy donors. General study results and limits: CMV serostatus was the sole immune exposure information available. Some V segments could not be told apart, so they were left out, TRBV6-2 and TRBV6-3 among them.

Details on this clone: As yet, its antigen is unknown.

The CDR3 is 17 amino acids. Germline V CDR1 and CDR2: SEHNR, FQNEAQ (reference sequence). Trimming removed 1 base from V and 0 bases from J; junction bases left unmatched: 2. PCR involved 60 Vbeta and 13 Jbeta primers. Method: immunoSEQ multiplex PCR; TCRdb's copy keeps in-frame clones and lacks some. The table includes over 120,000 clones, roughly 70% detected once. Donors were ostensibly healthy at sampling, although undocumented immune exposures were probable. The sample was PBMCs. The clonotype comes from a woman aged 55-70 years in good health and CMV-seropositive. This chain uses TRBV7-9 with TRBJ2-1; 11 nucleotides agree with TRBD2. CDR3 sequence reads: CASSLGTSGFSYNEQFF. For the CDR3, the DNA is TGTGCCAGCAGCTTAGGGACTAGCGGGTTCTCCTACAATGAGCAGTTCTTC.